One and the same sample provided the 27 T cell receptor beta chains below, sequenced in a study of T cells in Graves' hyperthyroidism and ophthalmopathy. Amplification of TCR beta CDR3 regions was performed using RNA transcripts as template. RT-PCR in the first round (using the HTBI primer set) targeted the TCR CDR3. TCRdb re-called the multiplex PCR reads with MiXCR, one entry per CDR3 protein. Found here are a few hundred thousand distinct CDR3 sequences, 15% to 19% of them singletons; the top ten hold under 8%. The sequenced sample was blood. The receptors shown here come from a young woman with Graves' hyperthyroidism.

The table lists this clonotype with many counts. The CDR3 bases are TGTGCCAGCAGTTCAATGGGAGGGATGCATTTT. Translation gives CASSSMGGMHF. The genes are TRBV28 and TRBJ1-5, with D unclear. Germline loops: CDR1 MDHEN, CDR2 SYDVKM. The CDR3 is 11 amino acids. The V end was cut by 4 bases, the J end by 15 bases, with 13 bases between.

This sequence joins TRBV15 and TRBJ2-7, with D unclear. The V end lost 0 bases, the J end lost 3 bases, and 9 bases lay between the germline ends. Per the germline V gene, CDR1 is LNHNV and CDR2 is YYDKDF (reference sequence). This CDR3 has 14 residues. CDR3 region: CATSRDRPSYEQYF. The DNA for the CDR3 is TGTGCCACCAGCAGAGATCGACCGAGCTACGAGCAGTACTTC.

The gene calls are TRBV9 and TRBJ2-7; 10 nucleotides agree with TRBD2. Germline assignment: CDR1 SGDLS and CDR2 YYNGEE. This CDR3 spans 17 amino acids. V shed 3 bases, J shed 2 bases, and the junction held 11 bases outside the gene matches. CDR3 loop: CASSGRAGGSIPYEQYF. The CDR3 bases are TGTGCCAGCAGCGGAAGAGCGGGAGGGTCCATCCCCTACGAGCAGTACTTC. The variable domain in full, completed from reference TRBV9 and TRBJ2-7, reads DSGVTQTPKHLITATGQRVTLRCSPRSGDLSVYWYQQSLDQGLQFLIQYYNGEERAKGNILERFSAQQFPDLHSELNLSSLELGDSALYFCASSGRAGGSIPYEQYFGPGTRLTVT.

This clonotype has a count of ten or more. J is TRBJ1-1 and V is TRBV27; D uncertain. This CDR3 is 13 amino acids long. Trimming stripped 3 bases from V and 7 bases from J, with 12 bases between. From germline, CDR1 is MNHEY and CDR2 SMNVEV (reference sequence). DNA of the CDR3: TGTGCCAGCAGTTTGGTGGGTGGCGGTGAAGCTTTCTTT. Translating gives CASSLVGGGEAFF.

In nucleotides, the CDR3 is TGTGCCAGTAGTATATCCGGAGGAGCACTAGATACGCAGTATTTT. Amino acids: CASSISGGALDTQYF. The chain is built from TRBV19 and TRBJ2-3; D may be TRBD2 (5 bases). The germline gives CDR1 LNHDA, CDR2 SQIVND (reference sequence). Trimming left V 2 bases short and J 5 bases short, with 14 bases between. This CDR3 has 15 residues.

Many counts were recorded for this clonotype. The chain uses TRBV2 and TRBJ1-1; D unclear. The ends were cut back, 7 bases at V and 6 bases at J, with 15 bases in the middle. The CDR3 totals 13 residues. Germline CDR1 reads SNHLY; CDR2 reads FYNNEI. The DNA of the CDR3 is TGTGCCAGCATATTACTATCATGGGCTGAAGCTTTCTTT. Amino acids: CASILLSWAEAFF.

There are many counts of this clonotype. V and J are TRBV12-3 or TRBV12-4 and TRBJ1-5, with D uncertain. Trimming took 1 base from V and 0 from J, leaving 10 bases between them. CDR3 length equals 16 residues. In nucleotides, the CDR3 is TGTGCCAGCAGTTTAGGAGTAGTTTATAGCAATCAGCCCCAGCATTTT. Residues: CASSLGVVYSNQPQHF.

There are many counts of this clonotype. This rearrangement joins TRBV30 to TRBJ2-5; 7 bases fit TRBD1. V shed 7 bases, J shed 3 bases, and the junction held 5 bases outside the gene matches. Germline V gives CDR1 GTSNPN, CDR2 SVGIG (reference sequence). The CDR3 runs 12 residues. The CDR3 DNA reads TGTGCCTTCGGGACAGCGGAAGAGACCCAGTACTTC. Protein sequence: CAFGTAEETQYF.

This clonotype was picked up a small number of times. This chain links TRBV6-5 with TRBJ1-2; D might be TRBD1 (6 bases). Germline V CDR1 and CDR2: MNHEY, SVGAGI. Between the trimmed V and J ends, which lost 2 bases and 2 bases, there was a span of 15 bases. The CDR3 is made up of 16 amino acids. The CDR3 reads CASSYNRDTFNYGYTF. As DNA, the CDR3 is TGTGCCAGCAGTTACAACCGGGACACATTCAACTATGGCTACACCTTC.

This clonotype was found many times. The J gene is TRBJ2-1, the V gene TRBV15; D uncertain. The V gene's germline CDR1 is LNHNV and CDR2 YYDKDF (reference sequence). Between the trimmed V and J ends, which lost 0 bases and 7 bases, there was a span of 13 bases. The CDR3 contains 15 residues. Here the CDR3 reads CATSRDRLVGNEQFF. CDR3 coding DNA: TGTGCCACCAGCAGAGATAGGCTAGTGGGGAATGAGCAGTTCTTC.

This clonotype has at least ten counts. The J gene is TRBJ1-2, the V gene TRBV7-2; TRBD1 matches 8 bases. Germline V lookup: CDR1 SGHTA, CDR2 FQGNSA. V gave up 5 bases and J gave up 3 bases; unmatched junction bases: 11. This CDR3 has 16 amino acids. CDR3 amino acids: CASSAPDRGPDYGYTF. The CDR3 nucleotides are TGTGCCAGCAGCGCTCCAGACAGGGGACCAGACTATGGCTACACCTTC.

This sequence joins TRBV19 and TRBJ2-4; a weak D match, TRBD1 (7 bases). The ends were cut back, 7 bases at V and 0 bases at J, with 16 bases in the middle. Germline V gene data show CDR1 as LNHDA and CDR2 as SQIVND (reference sequence). The CDR3 contains 16 residues. The CDR3 bases are TGTGCCAGTACCCCGACAGGGAGGCTAGCCAAAAACATTCAGTACTTC. This sequence encodes CASTPTGRLAKNIQYF.

This clonotype was recorded a few times. The chain recombines TRBV11-2 with TRBJ2-2; D remains unclear. Trimming shortened V by 8 bases and J by 4 bases, and 17 bases separated the two germline ends. This CDR3 has 15 residues. Germline assignment: CDR1 SGHAT and CDR2 FQNNGV. CDR3 sequence reads: CASYPERWVTGELFF. The CDR3 DNA is TGTGCCAGCTACCCGGAAAGATGGGTCACCGGGGAGCTGTTTTTT.

This clonotype was counted many times. This sequence joins TRBV2 and TRBJ1-6; maybe TRBD1 (6 bases). CDR1 SNHLY and CDR2 FYNNEI come from the germline V gene. This CDR3 contains 13 residues. The V and J ends lost 8 bases and 5 bases respectively, with 10 bases between them. The DNA for the CDR3 is TGTGCCAGCGAGGACAGAAATAATTCACCCCTCCACTTT. Amino acid sequence: CASEDRNNSPLHF.

This clonotype appeared a few times. J is TRBJ2-7 and V is TRBV6-6; D tentatively reads TRBD1 or TRBD2 (6 bases each). This CDR3 spans 17 amino acids. CDR1 MNHNY and CDR2 SVGAGI come from the germline V gene (reference sequence). Trimming took off 2 bases at V and 6 bases at J, with 23 bases between the two ends. The CDR3 sequence: CASSYRGRGGMRVEQYF. The DNA of the CDR3 is TGTGCCAGCAGTTACCGGGGTAGAGGGGGGATGCGGGTCGAGCAGTACTTC.

Ten or more counts support this clonotype. The DNA of the CDR3 is TGCGCCAGCAGCGCCGGGACAGGCACCTTCACAGATACGCAGTATTTT. Amino acids: CASSAGTGTFTDTQYF. This rearrangement joins TRBV5-1 to TRBJ2-3, with 8 bases aligning to TRBD1. The V gene end was trimmed by 4 bases and the J gene end by 2 bases; junction bases not matched to a gene: 9. The CDR3 covers 16 residues. In germline, CDR1 is SGHRS, CDR2 YFSETQ.

This clonotype has ten or more counts. This chain connects TRBV28 to TRBJ2-1; 10 nucleotides line up with TRBD2. J gave up 7 bases and V 1 base, and 7 bases lay outside the gene matches. The CDR3 loop spans 16 amino acids. Germline V lookup: CDR1 MDHEN, CDR2 SYDVKM. This CDR3 is CASSLSASGSINEQFF. The CDR3 DNA follows: TGTGCCAGCAGTTTATCGGCTAGCGGGAGCATTAATGAGCAGTTCTTC.

This chain links TRBV6-1 with TRBJ2-3; 10 bases line up with TRBD1. There are 16 residues in the CDR3. With V trimmed by 3 bases and J by 4 bases, 7 bases remained unmatched. Per germline, CDR1 MNHNS and CDR2 SASEGT. CDR3 sequence: CASSEVGQGWADTQYF. CDR3 coding DNA: TGTGCCAGCAGTGAGGTGGGACAGGGGTGGGCAGATACGCAGTATTTT.

The V call is TRBV12-3 or TRBV12-4, the J call TRBJ2-3; D possibly uses TRBD1 or TRBD2 (5 bases each). The ends were cut back, 10 bases at V and 2 bases at J, with 19 bases in the middle. The CDR3 is 15 amino acids. The CDR3 region has the DNA TGTGCCATACAAATTCCGGGACGGACCACAGATACGCAGTATTTT. It is translated as CAIQIPGRTTDTQYF.

This clonotype was found many times. This sequence joins TRBV5-1 and TRBJ1-5, with 7 bases identical to TRBD1. Per germline, CDR1 SGHRS and CDR2 YFSETQ. V lost 4 bases, J lost 0 bases, and 7 bases stayed unmatched. There are 16 residues in the CDR3. The CDR3 protein is CASSPTGFFSNQPQHF. DNA for the CDR3: TGCGCCAGCAGCCCGACAGGGTTCTTTAGCAATCAGCCCCAGCATTTT.

This clonotype was found a few times. This chain uses TRBV25-1 with TRBJ2-7; D is unresolved. Germline-derived CDR1 and CDR2 are MGHDK and SYGVNS. The CDR3 sequence is 13 residues long. V lost 7 bases and J 6 bases, leaving 16 bases between the germline ends. This CDR3 is CASKNLGMGEQYF. CDR3 nucleotides: TGTGCCAGCAAAAATCTAGGGATGGGCGAGCAGTACTTC.

This clonotype was detected many times. The genes are TRBV13 and TRBJ2-7; possible D gene TRBD1, 6 bases. V lost 4 bases to trimming and J lost 4 bases, with 17 bases between them. Germline V CDR1 and CDR2: PRHDT, FYEKMQ (reference sequence). The CDR3 runs to 15 residues. The CDR3 reads CASSSKTGTQYEQYF. DNA for the CDR3: TGTGCCAGCAGCTCCAAAACCGGGACACAATACGAGCAGTACTTC.

This clonotype was seen more than once but under ten times. The chain has TRBV18 and TRBJ2-2; D not certain. Germline V lookup: CDR1 KGHSH, CDR2 LQKENI. The CDR3 totals 15 residues. The V end lost 3 bases, the J end lost 6 bases, and 14 bases lay between the germline ends. CDR3 nucleotide sequence: TGTGCCAGCTCACCTAGGGCCCCGGCGGCCGGGGAGCTGTTTTTT. It codes for CASSPRAPAAGELFF. Filled out from reference TRBV18 and TRBJ2-2, the complete variable domain reads NAGVMQNPRHLVRRRGQEARLRCSPMKGHSHVYWYRQLPEEGLKFMVYLQKENIIDESGMPKERFSAEFPKEGPSILRIQQVVRGDSAAYFCASSPRAPAAGELFFGEGSRLTVL.

This clonotype was observed a few times. The chain combines TRBV20-1 with TRBJ2-1, with 7 bases matching TRBD1. This CDR3 region has 16 residues. The V gene's germline CDR1 is DFQATT and CDR2 SNEGSKA (reference sequence). After removal of 0 bases from V and 5 bases from J, the junction contained 10 bases not matched to a gene. The CDR3 DNA sequence: TGCAGTGCTAGAGATCCGAGCAGGGGGTCTCACAATGAGCAGTTCTTC. Its protein is CSARDPSRGSHNEQFF.

The rearrangement uses TRBV10-3 and TRBJ1-1; D not resolved. Between the trimmed V and J ends, which lost 6 bases and 2 bases, there was a span of 13 bases. Germline V gene data show CDR1 as ENHRY and CDR2 as SYGVKD. The CDR3 consists of 14 residues. This chain's CDR3 is CAIRKGRKNTEAFF. In DNA form, the CDR3 reads TGTGCCATCAGAAAAGGACGGAAAAACACTGAAGCTTTCTTT.

This clonotype has a count of ten or more. J is TRBJ1-6 and V is TRBV6-1; D remains unclear. Trimming left V 5 bases short and J 3 bases short, with 11 bases between. Germline V lookup: CDR1 MNHNS, CDR2 SASEGT. This CDR3 contains 15 residues. DNA of the CDR3: TGTGCCAGCAGTCCTGGACCCTACTATAATTCACCCCTCCACTTT. Translating gives CASSPGPYYNSPLHF.

This clonotype was observed many times. This chain connects TRBV27 to TRBJ2-7; 10 nucleotides line up with TRBD2. V trimming: 3 bases; J trimming: 6 bases; junction bases outside the gene matches: 8. Germline CDR1 reads MNHEY; CDR2 reads SMNVEV (reference sequence). The CDR3 length is 15 residues. This CDR3 is CASSLASGSSSEQYF. The CDR3 DNA is TGTGCCAGCAGTTTGGCTAGCGGGAGTTCTTCCGAGCAGTACTTC.